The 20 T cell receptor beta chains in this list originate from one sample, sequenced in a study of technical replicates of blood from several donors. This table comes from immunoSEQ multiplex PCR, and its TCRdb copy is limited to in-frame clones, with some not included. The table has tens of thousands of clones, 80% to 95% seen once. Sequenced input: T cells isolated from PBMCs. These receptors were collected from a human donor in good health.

CDR3 DNA sequence: TGTGCCACCAGCGGGACAGGGGAAACCGGGGAGCTGTTTTTT. It is translated as CATSGTGETGELFF. V is TRBV6-4 and J is TRBJ2-2; 10 bases are shared with TRBD1. CDR1 is MRHNA and CDR2 is SNTAGT in the germline V gene. With 10 bases clipped from V and 5 bases from J, the junction kept 7 bases outside the gene matches. There are 14 residues in the CDR3.

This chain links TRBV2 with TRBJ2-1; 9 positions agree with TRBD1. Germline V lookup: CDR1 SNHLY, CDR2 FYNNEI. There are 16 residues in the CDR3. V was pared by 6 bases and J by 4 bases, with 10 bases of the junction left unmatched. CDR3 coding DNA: TGTGCCAGCAGCTCATACGGGGACAGGGCGTACAATGAGCAGTTCTTC. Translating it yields CASSSYGDRAYNEQFF.

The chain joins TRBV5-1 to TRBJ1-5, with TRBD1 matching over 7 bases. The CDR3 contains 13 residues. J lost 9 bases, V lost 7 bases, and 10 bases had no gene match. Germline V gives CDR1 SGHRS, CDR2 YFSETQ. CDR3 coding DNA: TGCGCCAGCTCCTACAGGGGCTCTCCGCCCCAGCATTTT. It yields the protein CASSYRGSPPQHF.

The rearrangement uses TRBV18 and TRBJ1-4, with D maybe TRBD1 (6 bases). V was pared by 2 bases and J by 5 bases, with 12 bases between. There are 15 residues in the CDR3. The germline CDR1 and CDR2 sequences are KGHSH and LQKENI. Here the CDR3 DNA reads TGTGCCAGCTCACCAGTAGGGACATTAAATGAAAAACTGTTTTTT. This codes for CASSPVGTLNEKLFF.

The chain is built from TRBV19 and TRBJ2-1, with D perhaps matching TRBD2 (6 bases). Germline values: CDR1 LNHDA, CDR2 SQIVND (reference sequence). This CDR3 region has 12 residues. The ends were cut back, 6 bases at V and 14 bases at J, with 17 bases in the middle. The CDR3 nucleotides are TGTGCCAGTAGGGGGGAACTAGCCCGGGAGTTCTTC. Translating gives CASRGELAREFF.

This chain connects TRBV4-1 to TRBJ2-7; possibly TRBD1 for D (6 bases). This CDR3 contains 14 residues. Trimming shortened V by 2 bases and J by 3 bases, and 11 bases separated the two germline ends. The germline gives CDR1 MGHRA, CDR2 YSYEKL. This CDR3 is CASSQQDRIYEQYF. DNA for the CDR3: TGCGCCAGCAGCCAACAGGACAGAATCTACGAGCAGTACTTC.

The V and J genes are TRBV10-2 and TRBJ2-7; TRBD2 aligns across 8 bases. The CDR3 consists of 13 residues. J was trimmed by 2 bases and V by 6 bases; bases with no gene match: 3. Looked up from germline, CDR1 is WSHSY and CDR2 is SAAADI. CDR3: CASSKAGAYEQYF. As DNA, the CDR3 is TGCGCCAGCAGCAAAGCGGGAGCCTACGAGCAGTACTTC.

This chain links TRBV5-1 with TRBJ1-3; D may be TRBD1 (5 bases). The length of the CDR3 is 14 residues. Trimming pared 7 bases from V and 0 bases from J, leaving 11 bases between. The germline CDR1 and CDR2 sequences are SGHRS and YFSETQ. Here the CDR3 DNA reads TGCGCCAGCGCGGGGGAGGCCTCTGGAAACACCATATATTTT. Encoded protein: CASAGEASGNTIYF.

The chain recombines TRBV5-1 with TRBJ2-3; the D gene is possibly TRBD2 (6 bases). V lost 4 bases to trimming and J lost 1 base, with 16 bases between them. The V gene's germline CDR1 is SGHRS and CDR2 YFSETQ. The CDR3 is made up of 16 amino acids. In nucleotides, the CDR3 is TGCGCCAGCAGCCCCACGGGGAGGCTTGGCACAGATACGCAGTATTTT. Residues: CASSPTGRLGTDTQYF.

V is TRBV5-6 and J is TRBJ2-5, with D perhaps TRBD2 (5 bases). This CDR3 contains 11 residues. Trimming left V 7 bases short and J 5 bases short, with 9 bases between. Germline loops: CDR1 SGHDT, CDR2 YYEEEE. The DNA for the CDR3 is TGTGCCAGCCGGTGGAGGGAGACCCAGTACTTC. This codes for CASRWRETQYF.

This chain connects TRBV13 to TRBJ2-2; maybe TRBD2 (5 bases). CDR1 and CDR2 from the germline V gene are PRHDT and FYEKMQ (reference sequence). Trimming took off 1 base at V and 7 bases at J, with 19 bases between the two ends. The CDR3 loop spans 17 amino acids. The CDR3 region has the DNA TGTGCCAGCAGCTTAGCTACTAGTCTTGCATTGAACGGGGAGCTGTTTTTT. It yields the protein CASSLATSLALNGELFF. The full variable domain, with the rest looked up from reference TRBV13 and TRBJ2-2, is AAGVIQSPRHLIKEKRETATLKCYPIPRHDTVYWYQQGPGQDPQFLISFYEKMQSDKGSIPDRFSAQQFSDYHSELNMSSLELGDSALYFCASSLATSLALNGELFFGEGSRLTVL.

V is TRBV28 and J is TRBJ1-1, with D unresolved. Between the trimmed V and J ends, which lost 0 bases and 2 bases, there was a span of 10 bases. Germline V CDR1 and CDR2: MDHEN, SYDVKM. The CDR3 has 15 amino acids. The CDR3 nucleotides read TGTGCCAGCAGTTTATGGGGTGGAGCAAACACTGAAGCTTTCTTT. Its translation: CASSLWGGANTEAFF.

The CDR3 protein is CASSKQGSDNSPLHF. The CDR3 coding sequence is TGTGCCAGCTCAAAACAGGGATCGGATAATTCACCCCTCCACTTT. The J gene is TRBJ1-6, the V gene TRBV18, with D maybe TRBD1 (6 bases). V shed 5 bases and J shed 5 bases, with 13 bases lying between them. This CDR3 is 15 amino acids long. CDR1 KGHSH and CDR2 LQKENI come from the germline V gene.

CDR3 nucleotide sequence: TGCGCCAGCAGCTTGGGGCTCATGGGACAGGGCTACGAGCAGTACTTC. It yields the protein CASSLGLMGQGYEQYF. J is TRBJ2-7 and V is TRBV5-1; 9 bases fit TRBD1. This CDR3 is built from 16 residues. Trimming took 0 bases from V and 3 from J; bases not matched to a gene: 7. Germline CDR1 is SGHRS and CDR2 is YFSETQ.

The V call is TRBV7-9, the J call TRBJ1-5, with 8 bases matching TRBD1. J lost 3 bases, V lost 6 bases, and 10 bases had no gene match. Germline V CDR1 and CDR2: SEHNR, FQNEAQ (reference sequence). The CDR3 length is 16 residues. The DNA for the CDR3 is TGTGCCAGCAGTATTACGGGGACAGGACTCAATCAGCCCCAGCATTTT. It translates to CASSITGTGLNQPQHF.

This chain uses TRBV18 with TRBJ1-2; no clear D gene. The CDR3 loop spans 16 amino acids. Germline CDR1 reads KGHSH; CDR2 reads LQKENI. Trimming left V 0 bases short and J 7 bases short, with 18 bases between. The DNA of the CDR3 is TGTGCCAGCTCACCACCGGGCAGGTCGTCCCCTCTTGGCTACACCTTC. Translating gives CASSPPGRSSPLGYTF.

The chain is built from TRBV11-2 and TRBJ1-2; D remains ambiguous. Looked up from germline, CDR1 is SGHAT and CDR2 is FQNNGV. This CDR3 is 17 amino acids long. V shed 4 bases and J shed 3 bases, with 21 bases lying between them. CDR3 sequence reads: CASSSATTHDRDYGYTF. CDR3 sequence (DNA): TGTGCCAGCAGCTCGGCCACAACCCACGACCGGGACTATGGCTACACCTTC.

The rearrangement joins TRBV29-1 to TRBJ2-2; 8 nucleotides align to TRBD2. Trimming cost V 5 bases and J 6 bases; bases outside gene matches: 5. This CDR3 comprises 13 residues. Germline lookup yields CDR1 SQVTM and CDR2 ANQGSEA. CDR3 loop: CSVPGGPPGELFF. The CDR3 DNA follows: TGCAGCGTTCCGGGAGGGCCTCCCGGGGAGCTGTTTTTT.

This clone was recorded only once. The CDR3 coding sequence is TGTGCCAGCAGTGGTTACGGCCCACAGAATGAGCAGTTCTTC. Translated: CASSGYGPQNEQFF. The chain recombines TRBV6-1 with TRBJ2-1; D gene unclear. Germline CDR1 MNHNS, CDR2 SASEGT. V gave up 4 bases and J gave up 7 bases, with 14 bases separating them. The CDR3 has 14 residues.

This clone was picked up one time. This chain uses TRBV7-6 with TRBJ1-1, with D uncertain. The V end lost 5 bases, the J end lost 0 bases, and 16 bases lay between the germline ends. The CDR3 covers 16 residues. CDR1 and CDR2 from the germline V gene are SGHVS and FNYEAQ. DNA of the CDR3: TGTGCCAGCAGCCCCAATCGGGGAGATTTGAACACTGAAGCTTTCTTT. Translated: CASSPNRGDLNTEAFF. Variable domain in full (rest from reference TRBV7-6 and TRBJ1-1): GAGVSQSPRYKVTKRGQDVALRCDPISGHVSLYWYRQALGQGPEFLTYFNYEAQQDKSGLPNDRFSAERPEGSISTLTIQRTEQRDSAMYRCASSPNRGDLNTEAFFGQGTRLTVV.